This paragraph covers one T cell receptor (beta chain) sequence. The antigen is undetermined. The PCR ran on 60 Vbeta and 13 Jbeta primers. Assay: immunoSEQ multiplex PCR; the TCRdb copy retains only in-frame clones and omits some. The sample lists approximately 100,000 clones, 76% occurring once. The data stem from a study of cytomegalovirus exposure and HLA in healthy donors. This CDR3 comprises 15 residues. Germline CDR1 is SGHTA and CDR2 is FQGTGA. Trimming removed 3 bases from V and 6 bases from J, with 16 bases in between. The study's findings and limits: Common viral pathogens seemed to be connected with several of the most significant clusters, according to a later analysis. CMV serostatus was the only immune exposure information that was available.

Material for sequencing was PBMCs. The chain couples TRBV7-3 to TRBJ2-3; no clear D. The sequence derives from a woman aged 40 to 49 in good health and CMV-seropositive. The CDR3 loop is CASSFSDLPGDTQYF. The DNA for the CDR3 is TGTGCCAGCAGCTTCTCTGACCTACCCGGGGATACGCAGTATTTT. Drawing the rest from reference TRBV7-3 and TRBJ2-3, the complete variable domain is GAGVSQTPSNKVTEKGKYVELRCDPISGHTALYWYRQSLGQGPEFLIYFQGTGAADDSGLPNDRFFAVRPEGSVSTLKIQRTERGDSAVYLCASSFSDLPGDTQYFGPGTRLTVL.